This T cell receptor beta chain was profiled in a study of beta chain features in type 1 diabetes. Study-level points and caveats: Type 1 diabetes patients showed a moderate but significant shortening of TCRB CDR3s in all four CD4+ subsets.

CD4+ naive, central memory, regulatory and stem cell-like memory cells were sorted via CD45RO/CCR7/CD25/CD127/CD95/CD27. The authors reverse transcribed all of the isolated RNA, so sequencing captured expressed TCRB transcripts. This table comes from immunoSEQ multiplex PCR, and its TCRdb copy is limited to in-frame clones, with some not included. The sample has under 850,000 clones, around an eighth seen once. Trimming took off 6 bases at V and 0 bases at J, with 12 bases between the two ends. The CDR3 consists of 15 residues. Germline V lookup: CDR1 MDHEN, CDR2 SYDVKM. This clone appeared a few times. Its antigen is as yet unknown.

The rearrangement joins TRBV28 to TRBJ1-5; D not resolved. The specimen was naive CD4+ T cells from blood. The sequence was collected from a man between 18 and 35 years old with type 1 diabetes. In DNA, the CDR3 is TGTGCCAGCAGGACTCTCGGGTATAGCAATCAGCCCCAGCATTTT. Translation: CASRTLGYSNQPQHF.